What follows are 8 T cell receptor beta chains derived from one specimen sequenced in a study of T cells in Graves' hyperthyroidism and ophthalmopathy. There were TCR beta CDR3 regions amplified from RNA transcripts. The HTBI primer set served for first-round RT-PCR of the TCR CDR3. TCRdb itself ran the multiplex PCR reads through MiXCR, one entry per CDR3 protein. The table has some 650,000 distinct CDR3 sequences, about a sixth seen once. Sequenced input: blood. All receptors come from a woman aged 35 to 49 with Graves' ophthalmopathy.

This clonotype has a handful of counts. The DNA for the CDR3 is TGTGCCAGCAGTGTTTTCGGGAGTCAGGATACGCAGTATTTT. It encodes CASSVFGSQDTQYF. The genes are TRBV6-1 and TRBJ2-3, with D tentatively TRBD2 (6 bases). V dropped 4 bases and J dropped 6 bases, with 14 bases sitting between them. The V gene's germline CDR1 is MNHNS and CDR2 SASEGT. The CDR3 extends over 14 amino acids.

The rearrangement links TRBV5-6 to TRBJ1-1; D gene uncertain. Germline CDR1 is SGHDT and CDR2 is YYEEEE. Trimming cost V 4 bases and J 0 bases, with 10 bases left between them. The CDR3 is 14 amino acids. CDR3 nucleotides: TGTGCCAGCAGCGCGGGAAGGATGAACACTGAAGCTTTCTTT. As protein: CASSAGRMNTEAFF.

This clonotype was observed at least ten times. The V and J genes are TRBV30 and TRBJ1-2, with TRBD1 as a possible D gene (6 bases). From germline, CDR1 is GTSNPN and CDR2 SVGIG (reference sequence). The CDR3 length is 12 residues. The CDR3 region has the DNA TGTGCGTCAGGGGAGGTTTACTATGGCTACACCTTC. Translation gives CASGEVYYGYTF.

This clonotype was recorded at least ten times. The genes are TRBV6-1 and TRBJ2-5; D may match TRBD1 or TRBD2 (6 bases each). Per germline, CDR1 MNHNS and CDR2 SASEGT. This CDR3 is 15 amino acids long. V shed 5 bases and J shed 1 base, with 14 bases lying between them. The CDR3 DNA reads TGTGCCAGCAGTATCTCCGGAGGGGGCCAAGAGACCCAGTACTTC. Its protein product is CASSISGGGQETQYF.

At least ten counts were recorded for this clonotype. The chain links TRBV10-3 to TRBJ2-7; TRBD1 or TRBD2 may be the D gene (6 bases each). V lost 0 bases and J 3 bases, leaving 18 bases between the germline ends. The CDR3 length is 17 residues. Germline V gives CDR1 ENHRY, CDR2 SYGVKD. This chain's CDR3 is CAISESSGATFDYEQYF. CDR3 coding DNA: TGTGCCATCAGTGAGTCTTCGGGGGCCACTTTTGACTACGAGCAGTACTTC.

A few counts support this clonotype. The chain employs TRBV12-3 or TRBV12-4 and TRBJ2-1; TRBD2 matches 13 bases. V lost 5 bases, J lost 12 bases, and 10 bases stayed unmatched. This CDR3 is built from 15 residues. The chain's CDR3 is CASSTGTSGKNPQFF. The CDR3, as DNA: TGTGCCAGCAGTACCGGGACTAGCGGGAAGAATCCGCAGTTCTTC.

This sequence joins TRBV7-9 and TRBJ2-1; unclear D gene. The CDR3 has 13 residues. From germline, CDR1 is SEHNR and CDR2 FQNEAQ (reference sequence). Trimming removed 1 base from V and 10 bases from J, with 11 bases in between. The CDR3, as DNA: TGTGCCAGCAGCTTAGGACCCAACGTAGAGCAGTTCTTC. Its translation: CASSLGPNVEQFF.

The sample holds a few counts of this clonotype. The gene calls are TRBV12-3 or TRBV12-4 and TRBJ1-5; the match to TRBD1 covers 9 bases. The length of the CDR3 is 15 residues. V gave up 5 bases and J gave up 5 bases; unmatched junction bases: 7. CDR3 protein: CASSLDRGSYQPQHF. In nucleotides, the CDR3 is TGTGCCAGCAGTCTTGACAGGGGGTCGTATCAGCCCCAGCATTTT.